The clone carrying this T cell receptor beta chain was counted only a few times. Its antigen is undetermined. Construction of TCR beta libraries was performed using quantitative 5'-RACE with molecular barcodes. Via MiXCR, TCRdb re-called the 5' RACE reads, giving one row per CDR3 protein. This sample yields about 800,000 distinct CDR3 sequences, of which about 11% are seen a single time; roughly 0.51% belongs to the top ten. The data derive from a study of CD8 T cells in ankylosing spondylitis. Trimming took 1 base from V and 4 from J, leaving 14 bases between them. The CDR3 is made up of 15 amino acids. Germline V CDR1 and CDR2: SGHVS, FQNEAQ. General study results and limits: For ankylosing spondylitis blood, a TCR beta motif of about eight highly homologous variants appeared characteristic. Reactive arthritis synovial fluid and blood were previously reported to contain some motif variants. Matched synovial fluid from ankylosing spondylitis patients was reported to be enriched for disease-linked clones. The authors found the disease-linked clones to be CD8+ and relatively rare in peripheral blood.

The chain employs TRBV7-8 and TRBJ2-7; D assignment may be TRBD1 or TRBD2 (5 bases each). The source material was blood, either unsorted or a sorted T cell fraction (not recorded which). This receptor was obtained from a male donor with ankylosing spondylitis. CDR3 sequence: CASSLVLGERYEQYF. DNA for the CDR3: TGTGCCAGCAGCTTAGTTTTGGGGGAAAGATACGAGCAGTACTTC.